This T cell receptor beta chain derives from a study of OX40 agonist ivuxolimab in advanced cancers. Here immunoSEQ multiplex PCR was the method, and the copy in TCRdb shows in-frame clones only, minus some. This table holds about 16,000 clones, about 82% found once. Per the germline V gene, CDR1 is MNHEY and CDR2 is SVGAGI. This CDR3 has 15 amino acids. V was pared by 5 bases and J by 8 bases, with 18 bases between. The input for sequencing was CD4+ or CD8+ T cells sorted from blood, taken in a trial of the OX40 agonist ivuxolimab. The chain has TRBV6-5 and TRBJ1-4; perhaps TRBD1 as D (6 bases). The TCR was taken from an adult with an advanced solid tumor such as melanoma, head and neck, liver or kidney cancer. This CDR3 is CASSQGGGTREKLFF. DNA for the CDR3: TGTGCCAGCAGTCAAGGGGGGGGCACACGAGAAAAACTGTTTTTT.